This TCR beta chain was obtained from a study of blood T cells in healthy people across ages. Study results and caveats: It was not possible, with unsorted PBMCs, to conclusively compare naive and antigen-experienced cells. There was a strong correlation between TCR beta diversity and naive T cell percentage. Higher diversity and more naive CD4+ cells were features of long-lived donors, compared to aged donors.

In its sample, this clonotype was seen a few times. Its antigen is undetermined. Each sample had at least 6.5 million PBMCs isolated. A second PCR of about 7 to 12 cycles used a sample-barcoded 5' primer and a J-beta primer mix. TCRdb independently ran MiXCR on the 5' RACE reads; one entry per CDR3 protein. The sample has more than 650,000 distinct CDR3 sequences; 20% to 25% are singletons. With 5 bases clipped from V and 0 bases from J, the junction kept 12 bases outside the gene matches. CDR3 size: 17 residues. Germline V gives CDR1 SEHNR, CDR2 FQNEAQ (reference sequence). This receptor was identified in a man between 70 and 80 years old in good health. Sequences were obtained from blood. The chain recombines TRBV7-9 with TRBJ1-1, with 7 bases matching TRBD1. CDR3 in DNA: TGTGCCAGCAGCAGCGGGACAGACTTCTACATGAACACTGAAGCTTTCTTT. Translating it yields CASSSGTDFYMNTEAFF.